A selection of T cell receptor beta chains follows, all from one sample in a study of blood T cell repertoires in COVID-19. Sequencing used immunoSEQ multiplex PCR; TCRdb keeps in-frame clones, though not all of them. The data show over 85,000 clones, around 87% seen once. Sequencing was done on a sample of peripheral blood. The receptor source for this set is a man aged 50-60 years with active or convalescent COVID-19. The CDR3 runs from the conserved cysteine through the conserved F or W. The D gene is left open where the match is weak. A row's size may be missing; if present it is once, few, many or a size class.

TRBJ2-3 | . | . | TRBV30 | TGTGCCTGGAGTATGAGTTACACAGATACGCAGTATTTT | CAWSMSYTDTQYF
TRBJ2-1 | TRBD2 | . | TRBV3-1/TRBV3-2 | TGTGCCAGCAGCCAAGGAGCGGGGGGGCTCTACAATGAGCAGTTCTTC | CASSQGAGGLYNEQFF
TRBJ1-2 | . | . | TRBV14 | TGTGCCAGCAGCCAGGCCCCGGGACAAGCTAACTATGGCTACACCTTC | CASSQAPGQANYGYTF
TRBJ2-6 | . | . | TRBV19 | TGTGCCAGTAGTATACGCAGCTCTGGGGCCAACGTCCTGACTTTC | CASSIRSSGANVLTF
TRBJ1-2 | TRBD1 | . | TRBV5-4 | TGTGCCAGCAGCCAGGGACAGGAGGACTATGGCTACACCTTC | CASSQGQEDYGYTF
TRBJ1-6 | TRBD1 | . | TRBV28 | TGTGCCAGCAGTTTAGGGACAGGGGCGGTGAAATCACCCCTCCACTTT | CASSLGTGAVKSPLHF
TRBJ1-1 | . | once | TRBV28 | TGTGCCAGCAGTTTACCCCATGCTATGAACACTGAAGCTTTCTTT | CASSLPHAMNTEAFF
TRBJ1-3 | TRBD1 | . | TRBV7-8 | TGTGCCAGCAGCCGGACAGGGGGCCCTGGAAACACCATATATTTT | CASSRTGGPGNTIYF
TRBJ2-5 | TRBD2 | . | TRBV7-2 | TGTGCCAGCAGCTTGGCCCCCCTCCGGGGGGGCGGGGAGACCCAGTACTTC | CASSLAPLRGGGETQYF
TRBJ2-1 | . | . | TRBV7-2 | TGTGCCAGCAGCTTAGGGTACGCAGCCTACAATGAGCAGTTCTTC | CASSLGYAAYNEQFF
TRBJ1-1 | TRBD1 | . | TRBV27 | TGTGCCAGCAGTCCGCAGGGGGAAGTTGGGACTGAAGCTTTCTTT | CASSPQGEVGTEAFF
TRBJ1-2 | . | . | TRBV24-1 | TGTGCCACCAGTGACCGGACATTTAACTATGGCTACACCTTC | CATSDRTFNYGYTF
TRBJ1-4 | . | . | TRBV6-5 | TGTGCCAGCAGTTACTCAAAGGGGCGAGGTGAAAAACTGTTTTTT | CASSYSKGRGEKLFF
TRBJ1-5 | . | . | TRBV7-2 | TGTGCCAGCAGCGGACAGACAGGTTTTAGCAATCAGCCCCAGCATTTT | CASSGQTGFSNQPQHF
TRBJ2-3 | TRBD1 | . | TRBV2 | TGTGCCAGCAGGACAGGGGTCAGCACAGATACGCAGTATTTT | CASRTGVSTDTQYF
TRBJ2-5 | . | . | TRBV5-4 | TGTGCCAGCAGCTTTTACAGGGTTACCCTAGAGACCCAGTACTTC | CASSFYRVTLETQYF
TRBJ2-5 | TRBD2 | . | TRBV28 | TGTGCCAGCAGTTTGGCTATCGCGGGGGGGCAAGAGACCCAGTACTTC | CASSLAIAGGQETQYF
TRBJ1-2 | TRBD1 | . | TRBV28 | TGTGCCAGCAGTGGGCAGGGGGACTATGGCTACACCTTC | CASSGQGDYGYTF
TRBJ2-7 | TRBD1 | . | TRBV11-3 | TGTGCCAGCAGCAAAGGGACAGGGGGCGACGAGCAGTACTTC | CASSKGTGGDEQYF
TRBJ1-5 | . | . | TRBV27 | TGTGCCAGCAGTTTAACGGGCAATCAGCCCCAGCATTTT | CASSLTGNQPQHF
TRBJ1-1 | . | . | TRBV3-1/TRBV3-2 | TGTGCCAGCAGCCAAGGACAGGCTGAAGCTTTCTTT | CASSQGQAEAFF
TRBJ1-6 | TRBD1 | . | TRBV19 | TGTGCCAGTAGCGTGACAGGGGAAGGCTCCTATAATTCACCCCTCCACTTT | CASSVTGEGSYNSPLHF
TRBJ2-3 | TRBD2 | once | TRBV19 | TGTGCCAGTAGTCGCGGACTAGCGGGGGGAGCAGATACGCAGTATTTT | CASSRGLAGGADTQYF